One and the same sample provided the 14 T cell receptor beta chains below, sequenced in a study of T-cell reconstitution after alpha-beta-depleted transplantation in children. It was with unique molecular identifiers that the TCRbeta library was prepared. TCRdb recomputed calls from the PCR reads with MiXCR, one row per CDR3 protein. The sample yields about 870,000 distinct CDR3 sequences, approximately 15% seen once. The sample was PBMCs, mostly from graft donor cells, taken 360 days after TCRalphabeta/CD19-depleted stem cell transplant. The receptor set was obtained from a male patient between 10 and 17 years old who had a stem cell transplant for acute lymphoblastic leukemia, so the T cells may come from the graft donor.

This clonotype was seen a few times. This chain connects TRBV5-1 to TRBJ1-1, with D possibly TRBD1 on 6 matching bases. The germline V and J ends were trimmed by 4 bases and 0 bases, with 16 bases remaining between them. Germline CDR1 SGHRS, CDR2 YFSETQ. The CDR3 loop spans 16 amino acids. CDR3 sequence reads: CASSATGSGLNTEAFF. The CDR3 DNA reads TGCGCCAGCAGCGCGACAGGAAGTGGTTTGAACACTGAAGCTTTCTTT.

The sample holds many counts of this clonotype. The CDR3 loop reads CASSVQGSSYNEQFF. The CDR3 DNA sequence: TGTGCCAGCAGCGTACAGGGTAGCTCCTACAATGAGCAGTTCTTC. The chain has TRBV9 and TRBJ2-1; maybe TRBD1 (5 bases). Trimming took 1 base from V and 0 from J, leaving 8 bases between them. Germline CDR1 reads SGDLS; CDR2 reads YYNGEE. The CDR3 extends over 15 amino acids.

CDR3 residues: CASSPTSGSRDTQYF. CDR3 in DNA: TGCGCCAGCAGCCCAACTAGCGGCTCCCGAGATACGCAGTATTTT. V and J are TRBV5-1 and TRBJ2-3; 8 nucleotides agree with TRBD2. The ends lost 4 bases at V and 5 bases at J; junction bases unmatched: 9. The CDR3 covers 15 residues. CDR1 is SGHRS, CDR2 YFSETQ, per germline.

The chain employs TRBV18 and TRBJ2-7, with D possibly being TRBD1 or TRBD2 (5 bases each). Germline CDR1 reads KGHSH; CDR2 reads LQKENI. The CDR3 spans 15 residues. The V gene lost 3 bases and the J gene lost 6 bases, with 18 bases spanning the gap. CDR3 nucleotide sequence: TGTGCCAGCTCACCTTTGGGGGAATTGGTGGCCGAGCAGTACTTC. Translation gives CASSPLGELVAEQYF.

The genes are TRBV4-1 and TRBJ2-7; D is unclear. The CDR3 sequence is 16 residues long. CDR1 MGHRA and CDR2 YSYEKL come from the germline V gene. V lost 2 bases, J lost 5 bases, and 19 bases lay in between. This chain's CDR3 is CASSQSRLLLLHEQYF. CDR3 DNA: TGCGCCAGCAGCCAATCCAGACTCTTGCTCCTACACGAGCAGTACTTC.

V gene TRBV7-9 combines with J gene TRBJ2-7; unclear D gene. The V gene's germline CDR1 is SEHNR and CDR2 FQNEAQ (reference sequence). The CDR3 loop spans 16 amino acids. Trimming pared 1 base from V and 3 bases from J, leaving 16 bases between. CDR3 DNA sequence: TGTGCCAGCAGCTTAGGACCAAGCCTCTCAATCTACGAGCAGTACTTC. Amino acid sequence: CASSLGPSLSIYEQYF.

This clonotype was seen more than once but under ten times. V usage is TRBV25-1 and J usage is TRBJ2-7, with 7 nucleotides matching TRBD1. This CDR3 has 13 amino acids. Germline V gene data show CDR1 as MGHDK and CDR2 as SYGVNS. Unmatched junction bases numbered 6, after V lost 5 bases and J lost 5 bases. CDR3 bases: TGTGCCAGCAGTCGGTACAGGGGCGACGAGCAGTACTTC. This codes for CASSRYRGDEQYF.

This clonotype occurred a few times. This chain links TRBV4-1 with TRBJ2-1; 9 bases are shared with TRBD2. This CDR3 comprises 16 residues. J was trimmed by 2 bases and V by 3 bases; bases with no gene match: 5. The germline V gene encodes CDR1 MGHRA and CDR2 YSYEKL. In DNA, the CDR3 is TGCGCCAGCAGCCAGCGAGCGGGAGGAGCCTACAATGAGCAGTTCTTC. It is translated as CASSQRAGGAYNEQFF.

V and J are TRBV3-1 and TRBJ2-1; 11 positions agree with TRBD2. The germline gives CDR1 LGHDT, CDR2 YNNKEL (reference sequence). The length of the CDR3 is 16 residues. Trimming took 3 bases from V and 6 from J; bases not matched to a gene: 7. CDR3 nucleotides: TGTGCCAGCAGCCAGAGGGATACTAGCGGGAGCAATGAGCAGTTCTTC. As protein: CASSQRDTSGSNEQFF.

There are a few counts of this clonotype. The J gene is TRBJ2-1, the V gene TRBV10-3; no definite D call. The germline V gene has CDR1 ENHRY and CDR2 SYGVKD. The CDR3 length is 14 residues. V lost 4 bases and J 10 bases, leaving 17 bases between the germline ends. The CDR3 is CAISVGTVAREQFF. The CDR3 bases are TGTGCCATCAGTGTAGGAACAGTCGCACGGGAGCAGTTCTTC.

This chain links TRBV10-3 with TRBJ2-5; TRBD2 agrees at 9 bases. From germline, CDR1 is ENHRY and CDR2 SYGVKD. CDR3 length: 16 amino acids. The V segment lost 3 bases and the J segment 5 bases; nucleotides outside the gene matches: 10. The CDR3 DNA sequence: TGTGCCATCAGTGACACCAGCGGGAGGACGGTTGAGACCCAGTACTTC. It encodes CAISDTSGRTVETQYF.

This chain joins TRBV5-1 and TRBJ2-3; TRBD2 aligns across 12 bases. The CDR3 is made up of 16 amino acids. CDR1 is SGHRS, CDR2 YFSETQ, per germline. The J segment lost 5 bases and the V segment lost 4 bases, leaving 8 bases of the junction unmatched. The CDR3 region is CASSRPSGRAQDTQYF. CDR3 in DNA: TGCGCCAGCAGCCGACCTAGCGGGAGGGCCCAAGATACGCAGTATTTT.

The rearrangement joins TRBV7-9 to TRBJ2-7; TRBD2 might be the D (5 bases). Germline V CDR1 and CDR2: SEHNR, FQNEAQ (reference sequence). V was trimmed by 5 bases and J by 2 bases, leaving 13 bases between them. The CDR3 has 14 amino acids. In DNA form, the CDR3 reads TGTGCCAGCAGCATACGGGATCGACCCTACGAGCAGTACTTC. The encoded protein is CASSIRDRPYEQYF.

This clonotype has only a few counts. This CDR3 reads CASSQGGGVGFF. The CDR3 bases are TGTGCCAGCAGCCAAGGAGGGGGCGTGGGGTTCTTC. The chain has TRBV4-2 and TRBJ2-1; TRBD1 aligns across 7 bases. CDR3 length equals 12 residues. In germline, CDR1 is LGHNA, CDR2 YNFKEQ. Germline trimming cut 1 base from V and 15 bases from J; bases unmatched to any gene: 6.